One sample yielded the 25 T cell receptor beta chains listed below, sequenced in a study of response to subunit inactivated influenza vaccine. TCRdb re-analysed the RT-PCR reads in MiXCR, keeping a single row per CDR3 protein. The data hold under 750,000 distinct CDR3 sequences, with about 10% observed a single time. This sample comprised PBMCs from blood, obtained on the day of vaccination. These receptors originate from a man aged 45-65 years who received an inactivated influenza vaccine.

This clonotype was picked up many times. The chain employs TRBV12-3 or TRBV12-4 and TRBJ2-5; D is possibly TRBD2 (6 bases). V gave up 7 bases and J gave up 4 bases, with 13 bases separating them. The length of the CDR3 is 13 residues. The CDR3 protein is CASTRAEGETQYF. In DNA form, the CDR3 reads TGTGCCAGCACAAGGGCGGAGGGAGAGACCCAGTACTTC.

This clonotype turned up a few times. This rearrangement joins TRBV3-1 to TRBJ2-7; perhaps TRBD2 as D (5 bases). The CDR3 is made up of 13 amino acids. Trimming stripped 4 bases from V and 6 bases from J, with 13 bases between. The germline V gene encodes CDR1 LGHDT and CDR2 YNNKEL (reference sequence). The CDR3 reads CASSPHDGSEQYF. As DNA, the CDR3 is TGTGCCAGCAGCCCCCACGATGGGAGCGAGCAGTACTTC.

This clonotype was counted only a few times. The chain employs TRBV6-5 and TRBJ2-7; D is possibly TRBD2 (6 bases). From germline, CDR1 is MNHEY and CDR2 SVGAGI. This CDR3 contains 15 residues. V shed 0 bases and J shed 2 bases, with 11 bases lying between them. The CDR3 loop is CASSYSGGFTYEQYF. Here the CDR3 DNA reads TGTGCCAGCAGTTACTCCGGGGGTTTCACCTACGAGCAGTACTTC.

This clonotype was counted between two and nine times. This rearrangement joins TRBV6-2 or TRBV6-3 to TRBJ1-1, with D hard to call. The V gene's germline CDR1 is MNHEY and CDR2 SVGEGT. The CDR3 has 16 amino acids. V was shortened by 2 bases and J by 0 bases, with 13 bases between the two germline ends. In DNA form, the CDR3 reads TGTGCCAGCAGTTACGCTGAGGGTGAGCTGAACACTGAAGCTTTCTTT. As protein: CASSYAEGELNTEAFF.

This clonotype was seen ten or more times. The chain is built from TRBV20-1 and TRBJ2-7; 9 nucleotides agree with TRBD1. Germline loops: CDR1 DFQATT, CDR2 SNEGSKA (reference sequence). The CDR3 length is 15 residues. Unmatched junction bases numbered 9, after V lost 3 bases and J lost 3 bases. The CDR3 region is CSARGQGSKFYEQYF. As DNA, the CDR3 is TGCAGTGCTAGGGGACAGGGATCCAAATTCTACGAGCAGTACTTC.

This chain uses TRBV12-3 or TRBV12-4 with TRBJ1-2; D is uncertain. The V gene lost 6 bases and the J gene lost 3 bases, with 11 bases spanning the gap. This CDR3 has 13 residues. DNA for the CDR3: TGTGCCAGCAGGACCACAGCGCACTATGGCTACACCTTC. This translates into CASRTTAHYGYTF.

This clonotype was found a few times. The gene calls are TRBV4-3 and TRBJ2-1, with D possibly matching TRBD2 (6 bases). Germline V CDR1 and CDR2: LGHNA, YSLEER. The CDR3 spans 14 residues. V was pared by 1 base and J by 6 bases, with 10 bases between. In DNA form, the CDR3 reads TGCGCCAGCAGCCAAGTCTACGGGAGCAATGAGCAGTTCTTC. Amino acid sequence: CASSQVYGSNEQFF.

The V call is TRBV30, the J call TRBJ2-3; a weak D match, TRBD2 (5 bases). CDR1 and CDR2 (germline): GTSNPN, SVGIG (reference sequence). Trimming left V 8 bases short and J 2 bases short, with 11 bases between. The CDR3 extends over 12 amino acids. In DNA form, the CDR3 reads TGTGCCGAGGGCCCATTCACAGATACGCAGTATTTT. As protein: CAEGPFTDTQYF.

This clonotype was counted a few times. V gene TRBV6-1 combines with J gene TRBJ2-2, with 8 bases aligning to TRBD1. The CDR3 length is 17 residues. Germline V gene data show CDR1 as MNHNS and CDR2 as SASEGT. J gave up 4 bases and V 3 bases, and 10 bases lay outside the gene matches. The CDR3 here is CASSEKDREYSTGELFF. The CDR3 DNA reads TGTGCCAGCAGTGAGAAGGACAGGGAGTATAGCACCGGGGAGCTGTTTTTT.

This clonotype was seen a handful of times. This chain links TRBV29-1 with TRBJ1-3, with D perhaps matching TRBD1 (5 bases). Germline V gives CDR1 SQVTM, CDR2 ANQGSEA. The length of the CDR3 is 12 residues. The V end was cut by 4 bases, the J end by 3 bases, with 7 bases between. The CDR3 DNA sequence: TGCAGCGTTGGGACAATTGGAAACACCATATATTTT. It translates to CSVGTIGNTIYF.

This clonotype was counted a few times. The chain combines TRBV24-1 with TRBJ2-2, with 10 positions matching TRBD1. The CDR3 has 16 residues. From germline, CDR1 is KGHDR and CDR2 SFDVKD. The trim removed 5 bases at V and 3 bases at J, leaving 5 bases unmatched. This CDR3 is CATSVGQGFHTGELFF. The CDR3 region has the DNA TGTGCCACCAGTGTGGGACAGGGGTTTCACACCGGGGAGCTGTTTTTT.

The V gene is TRBV6-2 or TRBV6-3, the J gene TRBJ2-2; no clear D gene. Trimming removed 0 bases at V and 1 base at J, with 9 bases between. The germline V gene has CDR1 MNHEY and CDR2 SVGEGT. The CDR3 length is 16 residues. CDR3 protein: CASSYSSPRNTGELFF. DNA of the CDR3: TGTGCCAGCAGTTACTCGAGTCCAAGGAACACCGGGGAGCTGTTTTTT.

The chain employs TRBV4-3 and TRBJ1-4; possibly TRBD1 for D (5 bases). The V end was cut by 0 bases, the J end by 2 bases, with 13 bases between. The germline V gene encodes CDR1 LGHNA and CDR2 YSLEER. The CDR3 sequence is 17 residues long. CDR3 amino acids: CASSQEIGGWTNEKLFF. CDR3 DNA sequence: TGCGCCAGCAGCCAAGAGATCGGGGGATGGACTAATGAAAAACTGTTTTTT.

This clonotype was counted between two and nine times. The chain joins TRBV24-1 to TRBJ1-5; D remains unclear. The V end lost 3 bases, the J end lost 4 bases, and 3 bases lay between the germline ends. Germline V gives CDR1 KGHDR, CDR2 SFDVKD. This CDR3 is built from 12 residues. CDR3 in DNA: TGTGCCACCAGTGATACGAATCAGCCCCAGCATTTT. Encoded protein: CATSDTNQPQHF.

There are many counts of this clonotype. This chain links TRBV12-3 or TRBV12-4 with TRBJ2-1; 10 nucleotides match TRBD1. V lost 6 bases to trimming and J lost 4 bases; unmatched junction nucleotides: 6. This CDR3 has 15 amino acids. The CDR3, as DNA: TGTGCCAGCAGATTCGGACAGGGGGAGTACAATGAGCAGTTCTTC. Its translation: CASRFGQGEYNEQFF.

This clonotype was seen a handful of times. This chain joins TRBV20-1 and TRBJ2-3; 9 positions agree with TRBD2. CDR1 and CDR2 from the germline V gene are DFQATT and SNEGSKA (reference sequence). Germline trimming cut 1 base from V and 4 bases from J; bases unmatched to any gene: 3. This CDR3 is 14 amino acids long. The CDR3 coding sequence is TGCAGTGCTAGAGTAGCGGGAGTTGCAGATACGCAGTATTTT. Amino acids: CSARVAGVADTQYF.

This clonotype has just a few counts. Here the CDR3 DNA reads TGCAGTGCGCGGCCTGGTTTGGGGAGCACTGAAGCTTTCTTT. It translates to CSARPGLGSTEAFF. The V gene is TRBV20-1, the J gene TRBJ1-1; D unresolved. V lost 6 bases and J 4 bases, leaving 18 bases between the germline ends. Germline V lookup: CDR1 DFQATT, CDR2 SNEGSKA (reference sequence). The CDR3 loop spans 14 amino acids.

The sample holds many counts of this clonotype. The chain is built from TRBV28 and TRBJ2-2; D unclear. This CDR3 is built from 14 residues. Between the trimmed V and J ends, which lost 3 bases and 8 bases, there was a span of 13 bases. Per germline, CDR1 MDHEN and CDR2 SYDVKM. The CDR3, as DNA: TGTGCCAGCAGTTTTTCGGCTGTACTGGGGGAGCTGTTTTTT. Translating gives CASSFSAVLGELFF. Complete variable domain (other parts from reference TRBV28 and TRBJ2-2): DVKVTQSSRYLVKRTGEKVFLECVQDMDHENMFWYRQDPGLGLRLIYFSYDVKMKEKGDIPEGYSVSREKKERFSLILESASTNQTSMYLCASSFSAVLGELFFGEGSRLTVL.

The gene calls are TRBV4-2 and TRBJ1-5, with 8 bases that match TRBD1. The CDR3 consists of 15 residues. The germline gives CDR1 LGHNA, CDR2 YNFKEQ. J lost 3 bases, V lost 4 bases, and 5 bases had no gene match. The CDR3 loop is CASSPGDRTNQPQHF. CDR3 DNA sequence: TGTGCCAGCAGCCCCGGGGACAGGACCAATCAGCCCCAGCATTTT.

The chain combines TRBV5-6 with TRBJ2-3; maybe TRBD2 (6 bases). Germline V lookup: CDR1 SGHDT, CDR2 YYEEEE. This CDR3 region has 15 residues. V was trimmed by 0 bases and J by 2 bases, leaving 10 bases between them. The CDR3 loop is CASSLGSGYTDTQYF. The CDR3, as DNA: TGTGCCAGCAGCTTGGGTAGCGGATACACAGATACGCAGTATTTT.

The chain employs TRBV7-9 and TRBJ1-1; possibly TRBD1 for D (5 bases). The CDR3 consists of 13 residues. With 3 bases removed from V and 7 bases from J, the gap between germline ends came to 12 bases. Germline-derived CDR1 and CDR2 are SEHNR and FQNEAQ (reference sequence). CDR3 DNA: TGTGCCAGCAGCTTTCGGGGGGAATTTGAAGCTTTCTTT. Encoded protein: CASSFRGEFEAFF.

As for this clonotype: In this CDR3 the conserved last residue, phenylalanine or tryptophan, is missing, so a read error is likely. The rearrangement uses TRBV9 and TRBJ2-2; the D is unclear. Germline V CDR1 and CDR2: SGDLS, YYNGEE. The CDR3 is 14 residues long. Trimming left V 3 bases short and J 7 bases short, with 13 bases between. CDR3: CASSGSTEGGELFL. CDR3 nucleotides: TGTGCCAGCAGCGGCTCCACGGAAGGCGGGGAGCTGTTTTTA.

The chain links TRBV12-3 or TRBV12-4 to TRBJ1-2; D might be TRBD1 (6 bases). The length of the CDR3 is 15 residues. Between the trimmed V and J ends, which lost 4 bases and 4 bases, there was a span of 16 bases. The CDR3 spells CASSYETGTTYGYTF. CDR3 sequence (DNA): TGTGCCAGCAGTTACGAAACCGGGACAACCTATGGCTACACCTTC.

The CDR3 DNA reads as TGTGCCAGCACCTGGGGCGGGGGCCTGAACACCGGGGAGCTGTTTTTT. It is translated as CASTWGGGLNTGELFF. The J gene is TRBJ2-2, the V gene TRBV12-3 or TRBV12-4; D might be TRBD2 (7 bases). The CDR3 totals 16 residues. V gave up 7 bases and J gave up 1 base, with 16 bases separating them.

A few counts support this clonotype. J is TRBJ2-7 and V is TRBV7-2; D is possibly TRBD2 (6 bases). CDR1 is SGHTA and CDR2 is FQGNSA in the germline V gene. There are 15 residues in the CDR3. V lost 0 bases to trimming and J lost 6 bases, with 15 bases between them. This chain's CDR3 is CASSLASGGHGEQYF. Written as DNA, the CDR3 is TGTGCCAGCAGCTTAGCTAGCGGAGGTCACGGCGAGCAGTACTTC.